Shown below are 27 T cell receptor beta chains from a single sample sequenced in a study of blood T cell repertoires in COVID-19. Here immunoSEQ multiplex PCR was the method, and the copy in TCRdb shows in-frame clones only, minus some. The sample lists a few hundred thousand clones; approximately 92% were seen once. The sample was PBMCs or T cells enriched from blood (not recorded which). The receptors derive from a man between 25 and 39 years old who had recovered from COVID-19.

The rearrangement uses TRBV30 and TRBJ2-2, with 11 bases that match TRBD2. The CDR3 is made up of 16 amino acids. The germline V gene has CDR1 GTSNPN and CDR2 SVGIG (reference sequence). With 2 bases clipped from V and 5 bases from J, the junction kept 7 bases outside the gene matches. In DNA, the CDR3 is TGTGCCTGGAGTCCCCTAGCGGGAGGTAGAACCGGGGAGCTGTTTTTT. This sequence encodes CAWSPLAGGRTGELFF. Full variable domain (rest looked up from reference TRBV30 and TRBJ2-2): SQTIHQWPATLVQPVGSPLSLECTVEGTSNPNLYWYRQAAGRGLQLLFYSVGIGQISSEVPQNLSASRPQDRQFILSSKKLLLSDSGFYLCAWSPLAGGRTGELFFGEGSRLTVL.

CDR3 nucleotide sequence: TGTGCCAGCAGCCCAGGGGATGTGGAGCCCCAGCATTTT. Encoded protein: CASSPGDVEPQHF. The V call is TRBV12-3 or TRBV12-4, the J call TRBJ1-5, with TRBD1 as a possible D gene (6 bases). The length of the CDR3 is 13 residues. Trimming left V 6 bases short and J 8 bases short, with 14 bases between.

The CDR3 coding sequence is TGTGCCAGCAGCCAAGATCTGAGCTACGAGCAGTACTTC. This codes for CASSQDLSYEQYF. The chain has TRBV3-1 (or the pseudogene TRBV3-2) and TRBJ2-7; no reliable D call. The CDR3 loop spans 13 amino acids. V was pared by 0 bases and J by 3 bases, with 6 bases between. Germline assignment: CDR1 LGHDT and CDR2 YNNKEL (reference sequence).

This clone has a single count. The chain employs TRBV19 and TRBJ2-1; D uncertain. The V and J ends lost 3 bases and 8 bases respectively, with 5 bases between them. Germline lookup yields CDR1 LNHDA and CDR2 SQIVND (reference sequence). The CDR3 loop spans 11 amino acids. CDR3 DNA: TGTGCCAGTAGTATCGTAGATGAGCAGTTCTTC. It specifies CASSIVDEQFF.

The CDR3 DNA is TGTGCCAGCAGTTTCTTTTCGGGTCAGCCCCAGCATTTT. Protein product: CASSFFSGQPQHF. This rearrangement joins TRBV27 to TRBJ1-5; D unresolved. In germline, CDR1 is MNHEY, CDR2 SMNVEV (reference sequence). The CDR3 has 13 amino acids. V was clipped by 3 bases and J by 6 bases, with 9 bases between them.

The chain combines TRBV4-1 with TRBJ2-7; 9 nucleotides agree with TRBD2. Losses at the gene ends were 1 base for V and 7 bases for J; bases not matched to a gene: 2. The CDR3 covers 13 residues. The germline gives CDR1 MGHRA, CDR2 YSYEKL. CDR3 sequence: CASSQGLAVEQYF. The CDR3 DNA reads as TGCGCCAGCAGCCAAGGACTAGCGGTTGAGCAGTACTTC.

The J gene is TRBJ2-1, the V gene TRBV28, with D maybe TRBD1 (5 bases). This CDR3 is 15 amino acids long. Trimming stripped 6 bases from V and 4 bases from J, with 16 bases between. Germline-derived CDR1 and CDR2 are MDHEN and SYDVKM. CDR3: CASSYPGSVYNEQFF. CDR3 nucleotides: TGTGCCAGCAGCTATCCAGGGTCAGTATACAATGAGCAGTTCTTC.

Here the CDR3 DNA reads TGTGCCACCAGTGCCAGGCAGCAAATAAGCCGCTCCTACAATGAGCAGTTCTTC. Translated, it gives CATSARQQISRSYNEQFF. The chain recombines TRBV24-1 with TRBJ2-1; no definite D call. The CDR3 length is 18 residues. The germline gives CDR1 KGHDR, CDR2 SFDVKD. Trimming cost V 5 bases and J 0 bases, with 19 bases left between them.

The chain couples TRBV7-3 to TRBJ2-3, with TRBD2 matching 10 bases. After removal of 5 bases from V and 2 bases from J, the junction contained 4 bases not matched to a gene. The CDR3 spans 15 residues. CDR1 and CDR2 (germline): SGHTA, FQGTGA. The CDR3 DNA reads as TGTGCCAGCAGCCTTAGCGGGAGGTTCACAGATACGCAGTATTTT. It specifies CASSLSGRFTDTQYF.

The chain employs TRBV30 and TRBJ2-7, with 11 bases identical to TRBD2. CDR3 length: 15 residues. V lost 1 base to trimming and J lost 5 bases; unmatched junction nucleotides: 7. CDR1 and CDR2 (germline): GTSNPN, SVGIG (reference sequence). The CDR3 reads CAWSAASGRLDEQYF. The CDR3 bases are TGTGCCTGGAGTGCCGCTAGCGGGAGGCTTGACGAGCAGTACTTC.

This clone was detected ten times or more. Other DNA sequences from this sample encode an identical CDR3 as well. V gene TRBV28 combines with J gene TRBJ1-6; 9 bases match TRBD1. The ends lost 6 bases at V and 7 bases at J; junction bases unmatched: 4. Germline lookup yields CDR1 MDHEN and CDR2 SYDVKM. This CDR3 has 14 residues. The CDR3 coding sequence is TGTGCCAGCAGCCTCGGACAGGGGAATTCACCCCTCCACTTT. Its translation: CASSLGQGNSPLHF. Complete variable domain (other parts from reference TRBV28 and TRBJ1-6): DVKVTQSSRYLVKRTGEKVFLECVQDMDHENMFWYRQDPGLGLRLIYFSYDVKMKEKGDIPEGYSVSREKKERFSLILESASTNQTSMYLCASSLGQGNSPLHFGNGTRLTVT.

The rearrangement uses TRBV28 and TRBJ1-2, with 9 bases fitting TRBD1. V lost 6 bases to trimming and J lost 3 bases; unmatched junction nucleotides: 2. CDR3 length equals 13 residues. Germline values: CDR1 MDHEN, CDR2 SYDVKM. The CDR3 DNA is TGTGCCAGCAGAACAGGGGGCGACTATGGCTACACCTTC. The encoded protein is CASRTGGDYGYTF.

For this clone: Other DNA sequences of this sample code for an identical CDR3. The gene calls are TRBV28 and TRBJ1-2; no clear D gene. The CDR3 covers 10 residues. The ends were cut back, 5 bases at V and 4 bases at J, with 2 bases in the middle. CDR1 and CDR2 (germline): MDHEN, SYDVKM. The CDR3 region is CASSRYGYTF. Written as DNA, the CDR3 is TGTGCCAGCAGTCGCTATGGCTACACCTTC.

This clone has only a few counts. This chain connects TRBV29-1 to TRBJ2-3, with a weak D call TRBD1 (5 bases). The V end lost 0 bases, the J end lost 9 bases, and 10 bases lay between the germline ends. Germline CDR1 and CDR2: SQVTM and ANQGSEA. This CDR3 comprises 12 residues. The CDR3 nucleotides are TGCAGCGTTGAAGAGGACACTGCGACGCAGTATTTT. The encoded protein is CSVEEDTATQYF.

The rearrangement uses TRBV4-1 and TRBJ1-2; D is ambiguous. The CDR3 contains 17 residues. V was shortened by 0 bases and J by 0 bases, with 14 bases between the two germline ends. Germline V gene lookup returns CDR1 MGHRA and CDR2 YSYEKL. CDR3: CASSQDLAGIANYGYTF. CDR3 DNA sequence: TGCGCCAGCAGCCAAGATCTCGCGGGGATTGCTAACTATGGCTACACCTTC.

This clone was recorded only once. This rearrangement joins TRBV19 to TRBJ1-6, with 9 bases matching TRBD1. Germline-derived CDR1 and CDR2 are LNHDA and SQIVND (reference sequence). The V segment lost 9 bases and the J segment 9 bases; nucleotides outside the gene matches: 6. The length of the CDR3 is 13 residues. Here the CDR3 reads CASRDRVASPLHF. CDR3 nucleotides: TGTGCCAGCCGGGACAGGGTGGCTTCACCCCTCCACTTT.

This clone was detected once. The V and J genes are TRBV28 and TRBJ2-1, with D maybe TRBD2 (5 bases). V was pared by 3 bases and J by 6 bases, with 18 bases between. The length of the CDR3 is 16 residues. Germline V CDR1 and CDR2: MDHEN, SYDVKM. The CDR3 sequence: CASSFGPGTAANEQFF. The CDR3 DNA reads TGTGCCAGCAGTTTCGGACCGGGAACCGCGGCCAATGAGCAGTTCTTC.

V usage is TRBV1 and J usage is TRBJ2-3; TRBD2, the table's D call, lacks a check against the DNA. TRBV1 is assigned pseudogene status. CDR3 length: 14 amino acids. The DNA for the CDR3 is TGCACCAACTACTTAGCTACCCGCACAGATACGCAGTATTTT. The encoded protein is CTNYLATRTDTQYF.

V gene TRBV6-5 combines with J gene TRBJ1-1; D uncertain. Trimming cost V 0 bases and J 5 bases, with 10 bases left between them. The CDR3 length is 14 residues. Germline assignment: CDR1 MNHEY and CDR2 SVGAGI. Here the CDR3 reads CASSYSLRETEAFF. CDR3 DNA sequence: TGTGCCAGCAGTTACTCATTGCGAGAAACTGAAGCTTTCTTT.

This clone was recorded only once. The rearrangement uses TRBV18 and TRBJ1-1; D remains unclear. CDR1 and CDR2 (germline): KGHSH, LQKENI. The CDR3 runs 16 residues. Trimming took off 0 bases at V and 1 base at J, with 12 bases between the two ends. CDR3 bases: TGTGCCAGCTCACCACCTTTGCCAACACCGAACACTGAAGCTTTCTTT. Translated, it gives CASSPPLPTPNTEAFF. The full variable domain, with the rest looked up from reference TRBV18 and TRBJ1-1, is NAGVMQNPRHLVRRRGQEARLRCSPMKGHSHVYWYRQLPEEGLKFMVYLQKENIIDESGMPKERFSAEFPKEGPSILRIQQVVRGDSAAYFCASSPPLPTPNTEAFFGQGTRLTVV.

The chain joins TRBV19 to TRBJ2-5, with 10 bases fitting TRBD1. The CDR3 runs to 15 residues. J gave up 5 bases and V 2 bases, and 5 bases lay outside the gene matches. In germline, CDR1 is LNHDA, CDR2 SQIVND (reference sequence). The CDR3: CASSIWGTGDETQYF. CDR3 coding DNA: TGTGCCAGTAGTATATGGGGGACAGGGGACGAGACCCAGTACTTC.

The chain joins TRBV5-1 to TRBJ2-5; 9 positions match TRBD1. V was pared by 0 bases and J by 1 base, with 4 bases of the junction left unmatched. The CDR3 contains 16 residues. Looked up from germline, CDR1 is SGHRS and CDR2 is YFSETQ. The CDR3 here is CASSLGVTGGQETQYF. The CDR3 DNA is TGCGCCAGCAGCTTGGGGGTGACAGGGGGCCAAGAGACCCAGTACTTC.

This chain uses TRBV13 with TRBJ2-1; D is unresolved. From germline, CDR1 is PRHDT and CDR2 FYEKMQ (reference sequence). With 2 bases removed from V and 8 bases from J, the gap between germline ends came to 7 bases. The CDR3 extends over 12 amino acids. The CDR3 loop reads CASSLRGDEQFF. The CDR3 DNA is TGTGCCAGCAGCTTACGCGGCGATGAGCAGTTCTTC.

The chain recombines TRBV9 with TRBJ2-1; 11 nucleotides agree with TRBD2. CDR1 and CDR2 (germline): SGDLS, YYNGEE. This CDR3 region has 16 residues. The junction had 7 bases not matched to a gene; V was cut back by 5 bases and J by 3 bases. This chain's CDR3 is CASRAAGTSGYNEQFF. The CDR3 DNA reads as TGTGCCAGCAGAGCGGCCGGGACTAGCGGCTACAATGAGCAGTTCTTC.

CDR3 DNA: TGTGCCTGGCTACAGGGGGCCCTGGGGGCTTTCTTT. The encoded protein is CAWLQGALGAFF. This chain joins TRBV30 and TRBJ1-1; 9 positions agree with TRBD1. Germline V lookup: CDR1 GTSNPN, CDR2 SVGIG (reference sequence). The CDR3 has 12 amino acids. V shed 5 bases and J 11 bases; nucleotides not matched to a gene: 9.

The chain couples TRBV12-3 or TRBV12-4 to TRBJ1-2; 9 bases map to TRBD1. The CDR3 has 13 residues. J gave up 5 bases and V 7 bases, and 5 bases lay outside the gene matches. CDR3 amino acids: CASKTDRGYGYTF. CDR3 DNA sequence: TGTGCCAGCAAAACAGACAGGGGGTATGGCTACACCTTC.

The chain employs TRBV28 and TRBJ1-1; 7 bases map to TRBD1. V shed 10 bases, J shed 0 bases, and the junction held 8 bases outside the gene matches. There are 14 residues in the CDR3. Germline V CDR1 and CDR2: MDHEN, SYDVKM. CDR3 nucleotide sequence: TGTGCCACCACTCAGGGGGTCATGAACACTGAAGCTTTCTTT. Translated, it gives CATTQGVMNTEAFF.